A selection of T cell receptor beta chains follows, all from one sample in a study of OX40 agonist ivuxolimab in advanced cancers. Sequencing used immunoSEQ multiplex PCR; TCRdb keeps in-frame clones, though not all of them. The sample yields 65,000 to 90,000 clones, approximately 85% seen once. This sample comprised CD4+ or CD8+ T cells sorted from blood, obtained in a trial of the OX40 agonist ivuxolimab. The receptors were gathered from an adult with an advanced solid tumor such as melanoma, head and neck, liver or kidney cancer. The CDR3 runs from the conserved cysteine through the conserved F or W. The D gene is left open where the match is weak. Expanded clones are given a class, and other clones once, few, many or no size at all.

j_gene	d_gene	v_gene	abundance	CDR3nt	CDR3aa
TRBJ1-2	TRBD1	TRBV2	-	TGTGCCAGCAGTGCACAGGGGACTAACTATGGCAACACCTTC	CASSAQGTNYGNTF
TRBJ1-2	TRBD1	TRBV10-3	-	TGTGCCATTACGACAGGGGGCTCTAACTATGGCTACACCTTC	CAITTGGSNYGYTF
TRBJ2-7	-	TRBV7-8	-	TGTGCCAGCAGCTTTCCGGACTCCTACGAGCAGTACTTC	CASSFPDSYEQYF
TRBJ2-3	-	TRBV5-1	-	TGCGCCAGCAGCTTGGCCGTGGCAGATACGCAGTATTTT	CASSLAVADTQYF
TRBJ2-7	-	TRBV2	-	TGTGCCACCGCTGGCCCGGGACTGGGTACGAGGGAGCAGTACTTC	CATAGPGLGTREQYF
TRBJ2-3	TRBD1	TRBV9	-	TGTGCCAGCAGCGTAAGGACAGGGGTGCACGGACGCACAGATACGCAGTATTTT	CASSVRTGVHGRTDTQYF
TRBJ1-2	-	TRBV4-2	-	TGTGCCAGCAGCTTAGAGGGAAGGTATGGCTACACCTTC	CASSLEGRYGYTF
TRBJ1-3	TRBD1	TRBV10-3	-	TGTGCCATCAGTGACCTCCCTCCGGGACAGAGGATTTCTGGAAACACCATATATTTT	CAISDLPPGQRISGNTIYF
TRBJ2-5	-	TRBV6-5	-	TGTGCCGTCGGACGGAGGGGGGAGACCCAGTACTTC	CAVGRRGETQYF
TRBJ1-1	TRBD1	TRBV7-9	few	TGTGCCAGCAGCGAAAGGACAGGATTGAACACTGAAGCTTTCTTT	CASSERTGLNTEAFF
TRBJ2-3	-	TRBV5-6	-	TGTGCCAGCAGCAAGGGACTCGACACAGATACGCAGTATTTT	CASSKGLDTDTQYF
TRBJ1-2	-	TRBV2	-	TGTGCCAGCAGTGAGAGCCAGTCCTATGGCTACACCTTC	CASSESQSYGYTF
TRBJ2-5	-	TRBV2	-	TGTGCCACCCGAGGGCAGCTTGAGACCCAGTACTTC	CATRGQLETQYF
TRBJ2-3	TRBD1	TRBV11-2	-	TGTGCCAGCAGCCCAACTTTCCGGGGACAGGGGAAGAGCACAGATACGCAGTATTTT	CASSPTFRGQGKSTDTQYF
TRBJ1-2	-	TRBV6-1	once	TGTGCCACCTACAGGGCTGGCTATGGCTACACCTTC	CATYRAGYGYTF
TRBJ2-2	-	TRBV2	-	TGTGCCAGCAGGCCTGCACAGGGACACACCGGGGAGCTGTTTTTT	CASRPAQGHTGELFF
TRBJ2-5	TRBD2	TRBV12-5	few	TGTGCTAGTGGTTTAGCGGGAGGGGTGGAGACCCAGTACTTC	CASGLAGGVETQYF
TRBJ2-5	TRBD2	TRBV6-5	-	TGTGCCAGCAGTTCAGGACTAGCCGGGATGGAGACCCAGTACTTC	CASSSGLAGMETQYF
TRBJ1-2	TRBD1	TRBV2	-	TGTGCCAGCAGCTTAGCGGTGGGACAGGGTAGGGATGGCTACACCTTC	CASSLAVGQGRDGYTF
TRBJ1-5	-	TRBV4-1	-	TGCGCCAGCAGCCCAGAAAGGGGGGATTATAGCAATCAGCCCCAGCATTTT	CASSPERGDYSNQPQHF
TRBJ1-1	-	TRBV5-6	-	TGTGCCAGCAGCCAACCGAATCGGGCAGTCGAAGCTTTCTTT	CASSQPNRAVEAFF
TRBJ1-4	-	TRBV25-1	-	TGTGCCAGCAGTCTAGGGTTAAATAATGAAAAACTGTTTTTT	CASSLGLNNEKLFF
TRBJ1-2	TRBD1	TRBV7-3	-	TGTGCCAGCAGCTTAGGGGGACAGGGGGCCCACACCTTC	CASSLGGQGAHTF
TRBJ1-1	-	TRBV10-1	-	TGCGCCAGCAGTGAGTCGATGGTCCTCGGGAACACTGAAGCTTTCTTT	CASSESMVLGNTEAFF
TRBJ1-1	TRBD1	TRBV7-8	-	TGTGCCAGCAGCCCAGGGGGTAGGACTGAAGCTTTCTTT	CASSPGGRTEAFF
TRBJ2-1	-	TRBV4-1	-	TGCGCCAGCAGCCCCCCTTCGGATGAGCAGTTCTTC	CASSPPSDEQFF
TRBJ2-4	TRBD2	TRBV6-6	-	TGTGCCAGCAGTCATAGCGGGAGTCTAGCCAAAAACATTCAGTACTTC	CASSHSGSLAKNIQYF
TRBJ1-1	-	TRBV30	-	TGTGCCTGGATGCCCGGCTTGAACACTGAAGCTTTCTTT	CAWMPGLNTEAFF
TRBJ2-1	-	TRBV2	-	TGTGCCAGCAGTTCTGAGTATAGACAGGGGTTAGGCGGGAGGTCCTACAATGAGCAGTTCTTC	CASSSEYRQGLGGRSYNEQFF
TRBJ2-7	TRBD1	TRBV5-4	few	TGTGCCAGCAGCCGGCAGGGGACAGCCTACGAGCAGTACTTC	CASSRQGTAYEQYF
TRBJ2-7	TRBD1	TRBV7-2	-	TGTGCCAGCAGCTCGACAGGGTACGAGCAGTACTTC	CASSSTGYEQYF
TRBJ2-5	TRBD1	TRBV7-6	-	TGTGCCAGCAGCTTAGGGGACAGGGGCGGATTGGAGACCCAGTACTTC	CASSLGDRGGLETQYF
TRBJ2-3	TRBD2	TRBV7-9	once	TGTGCCAGCAGCCGCCCTAGCGGGGGGGCCCAAGATACGCAGTATTTT	CASSRPSGGAQDTQYF
TRBJ2-1	TRBD2	TRBV5-1	-	TGCGCCAGCAGGTGGACTAGCGGGGGGGATAGTCCGTTCTTC	CASRWTSGGDSPFF
TRBJ1-4	-	TRBV27	-	TGTGCCAGCAGCACAGGGTTTGCAACTAATGAAAAACTGTTTTTT	CASSTGFATNEKLFF
TRBJ2-7	TRBD2	TRBV15	-	TGTGCCACCAGCAGACTTAGCGGGACCCCCTTACCGGTTTCGAACGAGCAGTACTTC	CATSRLSGTPLPVSNEQYF
TRBJ2-5	-	TRBV6-1	-	TGTGCCAGCAGTCGACTCCAGGGGCAGGAGACCCAGTACTTC	CASSRLQGQETQYF
TRBJ1-6	-	TRBV6-4	once	TGTGCCAGCGGATTGGAAGCGGGGAATAATTCACCCCTCCACTTT	CASGLEAGNNSPLHF
TRBJ2-7	-	TRBV6-1	-	TGTGCCAGCAGTGAAGCCCGGACACCGACCTACGAGCAGTACTTC	CASSEARTPTYEQYF
TRBJ2-7	TRBD2	TRBV7-2	-	TGTGCCAGCAGCTTACGACGCGGGAGGGAATCCTACGAGCAGTACTTC	CASSLRRGRESYEQYF
TRBJ2-2	-	TRBV29-1	-	TGCAGCGTGGCGTCCCAGGGGTCTCGGACCGGGGAGCTGTTTTTT	CSVASQGSRTGELFF
TRBJ1-2	-	TRBV9	-	TGTGCCAGCAGCCCGACAGATTACTATGGCTACACCTTC	CASSPTDYYGYTF
TRBJ2-1	-	TRBV6-6	-	TGTGCCAGCAGTTACGAGGGGTCCTACAATGAGCAGTTCTTC	CASSYEGSYNEQFF
TRBJ1-2	-	TRBV6-5	-	TGTGCCAGCAGTCACTCCCCAGGACAGACGGGCTACACCTTC	CASSHSPGQTGYTF
TRBJ1-2	-	TRBV9	-	TGTGCCAGCAGCGTAGGGACTGGTGGCTACACCTTC	CASSVGTGGYTF
TRBJ1-5	TRBD1	TRBV9	-	TGTGCCAGCAGGAAAACGACAGGGGGGCATCAGCCCCAGCATTTT	CASRKTTGGHQPQHF